This T cell receptor beta chain was profiled in a study of control samples from healthy donors and cancer patients. Produced via immunoSEQ multiplex PCR; TCRdb's table is partial and in-frame only. The sample shows about 150,000 clones, 91% of them seen only once. This clone was found a few times. Trimming removed 2 bases at V and 5 bases at J, with 4 bases between. The CDR3 spans 11 residues. The germline CDR1 and CDR2 sequences are ENHRY and SYGVKD. The origin of this receptor is a man younger than 45 in good health. This chain links TRBV10-3 with TRBJ2-7; D remains ambiguous. The specimen was blood. CDR3 DNA: TGTGCCATCAGTGAGGCCGACGAGCAGTACTTC. Translating gives CAISEADEQYF.